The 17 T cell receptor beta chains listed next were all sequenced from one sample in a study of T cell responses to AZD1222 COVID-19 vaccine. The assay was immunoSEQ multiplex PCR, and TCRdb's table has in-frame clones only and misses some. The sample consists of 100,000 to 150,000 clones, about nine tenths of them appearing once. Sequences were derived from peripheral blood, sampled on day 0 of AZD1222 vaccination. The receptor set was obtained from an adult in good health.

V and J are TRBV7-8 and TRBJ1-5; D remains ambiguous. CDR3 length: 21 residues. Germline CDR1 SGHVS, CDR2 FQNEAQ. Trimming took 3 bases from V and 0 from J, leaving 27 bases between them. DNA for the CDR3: TGTGCCAGCAGCTTTTTTCCCGCCGGGATCATTGGGGAAGTTAGCAATCAGCCCCAGCATTTT. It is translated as CASSFFPAGIIGEVSNQPQHF.

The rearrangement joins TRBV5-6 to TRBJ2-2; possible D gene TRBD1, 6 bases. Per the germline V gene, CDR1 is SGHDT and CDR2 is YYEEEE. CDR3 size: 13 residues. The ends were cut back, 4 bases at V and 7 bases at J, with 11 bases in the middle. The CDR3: CASSPGVLGELFF. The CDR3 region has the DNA TGTGCCAGCAGCCCAGGGGTCCTCGGGGAGCTGTTTTTT.

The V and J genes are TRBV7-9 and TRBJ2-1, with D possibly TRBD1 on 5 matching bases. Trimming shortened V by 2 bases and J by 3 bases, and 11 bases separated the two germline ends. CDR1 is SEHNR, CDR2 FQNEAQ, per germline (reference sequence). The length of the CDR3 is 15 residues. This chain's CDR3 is CASSLRGEDYNEQFF. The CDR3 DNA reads TGTGCCAGCAGCTTAAGGGGTGAGGACTACAATGAGCAGTTCTTC. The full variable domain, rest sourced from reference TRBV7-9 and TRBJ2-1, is DTGVSQNPRHKITKRGQNVTFRCDPISEHNRLYWYRQTLGQGPEFLTYFQNEAQLEKSRLLSDRFSAERPKGSFSTLEIQRTEQGDSAMYLCASSLRGEDYNEQFFGPGTRLTVL.

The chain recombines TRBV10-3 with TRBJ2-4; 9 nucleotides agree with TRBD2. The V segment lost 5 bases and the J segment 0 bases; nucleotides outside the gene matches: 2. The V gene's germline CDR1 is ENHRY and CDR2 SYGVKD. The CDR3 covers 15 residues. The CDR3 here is CAISSSGVAKNIQYF. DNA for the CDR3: TGTGCCATCAGTTCTAGCGGGGTAGCCAAAAACATTCAGTACTTC.

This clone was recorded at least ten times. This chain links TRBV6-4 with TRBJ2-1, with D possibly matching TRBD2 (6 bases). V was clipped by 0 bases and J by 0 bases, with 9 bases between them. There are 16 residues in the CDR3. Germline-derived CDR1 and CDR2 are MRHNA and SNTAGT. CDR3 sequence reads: CASSDSETSSYNEQFF. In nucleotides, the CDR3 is TGTGCCAGCAGTGACTCGGAGACTAGCTCCTACAATGAGCAGTTCTTC.

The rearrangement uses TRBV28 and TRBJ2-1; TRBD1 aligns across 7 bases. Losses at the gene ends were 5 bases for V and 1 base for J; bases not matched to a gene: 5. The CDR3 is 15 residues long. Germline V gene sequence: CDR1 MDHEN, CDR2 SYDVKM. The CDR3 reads CASSTQDRSYNEQFF. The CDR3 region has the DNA TGTGCCAGCAGTACCCAGGACAGGTCCTACAATGAGCAGTTCTTC.

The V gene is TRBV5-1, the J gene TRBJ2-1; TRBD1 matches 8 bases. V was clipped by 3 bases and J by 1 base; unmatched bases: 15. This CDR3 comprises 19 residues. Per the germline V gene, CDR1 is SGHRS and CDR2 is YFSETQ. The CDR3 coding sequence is TGCGCCAGCAGCTCTAAACTAACTAGGACAGGGTCATCCTACAATGAGCAGTTCTTC. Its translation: CASSSKLTRTGSSYNEQFF. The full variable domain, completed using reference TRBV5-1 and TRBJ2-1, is KAGVTQTPRYLIKTRGQQVTLSCSPISGHRSVSWYQQTPGQGLQFLFEYFSETQRNKGNFPGRFSGRQFSNSRSEMNVSTLELGDSALYLCASSSKLTRTGSSYNEQFFGPGTRLTVL.

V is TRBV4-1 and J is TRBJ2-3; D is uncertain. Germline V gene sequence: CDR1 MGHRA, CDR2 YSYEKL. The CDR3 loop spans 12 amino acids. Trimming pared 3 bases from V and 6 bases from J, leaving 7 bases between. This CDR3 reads CASSHHGDTQYF. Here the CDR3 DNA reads TGCGCCAGCAGCCATCACGGGGATACGCAGTATTTT.

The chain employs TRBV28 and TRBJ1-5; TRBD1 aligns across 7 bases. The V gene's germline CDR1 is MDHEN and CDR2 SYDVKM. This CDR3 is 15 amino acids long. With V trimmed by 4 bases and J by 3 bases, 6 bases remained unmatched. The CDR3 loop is CASSWTGSFNQPQHF. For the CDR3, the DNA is TGTGCCAGCAGTTGGACAGGCAGTTTCAATCAGCCCCAGCATTTT.

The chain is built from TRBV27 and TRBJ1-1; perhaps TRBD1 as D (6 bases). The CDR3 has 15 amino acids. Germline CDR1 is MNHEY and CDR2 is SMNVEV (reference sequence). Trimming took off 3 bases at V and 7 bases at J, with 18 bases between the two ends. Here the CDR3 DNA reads TGTGCCAGCAGTTTCCTACACGCAGGGGATAATGAAGCTTTCTTT. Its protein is CASSFLHAGDNEAFF.

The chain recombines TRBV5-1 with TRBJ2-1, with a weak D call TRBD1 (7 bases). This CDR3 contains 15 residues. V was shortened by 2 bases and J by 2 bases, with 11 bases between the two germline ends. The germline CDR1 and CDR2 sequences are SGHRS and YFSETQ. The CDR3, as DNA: TGCGCCAGCAGCTTCAGGGGGGAGACCTACAATGAGCAGTTCTTC. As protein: CASSFRGETYNEQFF.

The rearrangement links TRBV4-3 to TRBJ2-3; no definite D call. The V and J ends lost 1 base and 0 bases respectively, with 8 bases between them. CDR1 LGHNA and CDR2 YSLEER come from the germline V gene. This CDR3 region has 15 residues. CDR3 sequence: CASSQGSESTDTQYF. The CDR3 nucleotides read TGCGCCAGCAGCCAAGGATCCGAAAGCACAGATACGCAGTATTTT.

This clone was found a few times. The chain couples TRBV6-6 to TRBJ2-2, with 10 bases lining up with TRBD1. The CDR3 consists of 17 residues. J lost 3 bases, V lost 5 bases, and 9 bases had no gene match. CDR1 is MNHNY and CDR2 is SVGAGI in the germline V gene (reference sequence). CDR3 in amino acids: CASSQLTGGYDTGELFF. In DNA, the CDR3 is TGTGCCAGCAGTCAGCTGACAGGGGGCTACGACACCGGGGAGCTGTTTTTT.

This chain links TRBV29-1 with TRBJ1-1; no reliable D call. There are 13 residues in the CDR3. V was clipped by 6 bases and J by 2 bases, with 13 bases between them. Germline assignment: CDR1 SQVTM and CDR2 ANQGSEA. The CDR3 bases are TGCAGCGTCAAACCGGACGGAAACACTGAAGCTTTCTTT. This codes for CSVKPDGNTEAFF.

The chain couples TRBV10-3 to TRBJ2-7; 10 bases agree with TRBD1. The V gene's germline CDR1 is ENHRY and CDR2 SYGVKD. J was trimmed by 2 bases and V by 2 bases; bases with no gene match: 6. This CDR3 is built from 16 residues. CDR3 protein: CAISEGPGTGAYEQYF. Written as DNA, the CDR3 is TGTGCCATCAGTGAGGGGCCCGGGACAGGGGCCTACGAGCAGTACTTC.

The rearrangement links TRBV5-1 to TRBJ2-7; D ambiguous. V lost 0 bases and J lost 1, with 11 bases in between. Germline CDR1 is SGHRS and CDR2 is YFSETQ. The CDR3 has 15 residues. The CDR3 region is CASSLEGGPSYEQYF. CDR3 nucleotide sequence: TGCGCCAGCAGCTTGGAGGGCGGACCTTCCTACGAGCAGTACTTC. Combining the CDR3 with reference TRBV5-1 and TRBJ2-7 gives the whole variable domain KAGVTQTPRYLIKTRGQQVTLSCSPISGHRSVSWYQQTPGQGLQFLFEYFSETQRNKGNFPGRFSGRQFSNSRSEMNVSTLELGDSALYLCASSLEGGPSYEQYFGPGTRLTVT.

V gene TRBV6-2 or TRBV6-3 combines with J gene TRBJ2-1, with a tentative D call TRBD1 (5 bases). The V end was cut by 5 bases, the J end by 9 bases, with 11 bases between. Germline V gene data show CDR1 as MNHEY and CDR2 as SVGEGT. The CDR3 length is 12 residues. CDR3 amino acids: CASSTLGVEQFF. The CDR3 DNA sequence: TGTGCCAGCAGTACCCTAGGGGTTGAGCAGTTCTTC.